One and the same sample provided the 13 T cell receptor beta chains below, sequenced in a study of OX40 agonist ivuxolimab in advanced cancers. Generated by immunoSEQ multiplex PCR, the TCRdb table keeps only in-frame clones and is missing some. Among 100,000 or so clones, roughly nine tenths were seen once, and the ten largest hold around 0.82%. This specimen consisted of CD4+ or CD8+ T cells sorted from blood, obtained in a trial of the OX40 agonist ivuxolimab. The receptors stem from an adult with an advanced solid tumor such as melanoma, head and neck, liver or kidney cancer.

V and J are TRBV2 and TRBJ2-7, with D uncertain. Germline CDR1 is SNHLY and CDR2 is FYNNEI. Trimming shortened V by 2 bases and J by 6 bases, and 17 bases separated the two germline ends. The CDR3 length is 15 residues. The CDR3 region is CASSEQRPIQSEQYF. CDR3 DNA sequence: TGTGCCAGCAGTGAACAACGGCCTATCCAGAGCGAGCAGTACTTC.

This clone was seen more than once but under ten times. This rearrangement joins TRBV6-1 to TRBJ1-2; D may be TRBD1 (6 bases). CDR1 MNHNS and CDR2 SASEGT come from the germline V gene. The germline V and J ends were trimmed by 6 bases and 8 bases, with 16 bases remaining between them. The CDR3 contains 13 residues. The CDR3, as DNA: TGTGCCAGCAGATCGGACAGAGGCAGGGGCTACACCTTC. Translation gives CASRSDRGRGYTF.

The chain joins TRBV7-9 to TRBJ2-1, with D perhaps matching TRBD2 (6 bases). Germline V gene sequence: CDR1 SEHNR, CDR2 FQNEAQ (reference sequence). Trimming shortened V by 5 bases and J by 0 bases, and 11 bases separated the two germline ends. The length of the CDR3 is 15 residues. The CDR3, as DNA: TGTGCCAGCAGCCCGGGGGAGCACTCCTACAATGAGCAGTTCTTC. Encoded protein: CASSPGEHSYNEQFF.

V and J are TRBV6-6 and TRBJ2-6, with D unresolved. The germline V gene has CDR1 MNHNY and CDR2 SVGAGI (reference sequence). This CDR3 spans 16 amino acids. V was pared by 6 bases and J by 4 bases, with 16 bases between. CDR3 nucleotide sequence: TGTGCCAGCAGAAACCATCGATCTAGAGGGGCCAACGTCCTGACTTTC. This codes for CASRNHRSRGANVLTF.

The chain carries TRBV5-4 and TRBJ1-2; the match to TRBD1 covers 8 bases. The CDR3 is made up of 15 amino acids. Germline loops: CDR1 SGHNT, CDR2 YYREEE (reference sequence). The trim removed 4 bases at V and 4 bases at J, leaving 9 bases unmatched. CDR3 loop: CASSVDRGALYGYTF. The CDR3 nucleotides are TGTGCCAGCAGCGTCGACAGGGGAGCCCTCTATGGCTACACCTTC.

This clone has at least ten counts. The chain combines TRBV6-5 with TRBJ1-5; 7 bases match TRBD1. Germline assignment: CDR1 MNHEY and CDR2 SVGAGI. There are 14 residues in the CDR3. The V gene end was trimmed by 5 bases and the J gene end by 7 bases; junction bases not matched to a gene: 8. This chain's CDR3 is CASSTQTGRQPQHF. The CDR3, as DNA: TGTGCCAGCAGTACTCAGACAGGGAGGCAGCCCCAGCATTTT.

This clone was detected only a few times. The chain uses TRBV19 and TRBJ1-1; 7 nucleotides align to TRBD1. CDR3 size: 14 residues. Germline CDR1 LNHDA, CDR2 SQIVND (reference sequence). V lost 11 bases to trimming and J lost 0 bases; unmatched junction nucleotides: 9. The CDR3 loop reads CAAQDRRVNTEAFF. The CDR3 DNA sequence: TGTGCCGCCCAGGACAGGAGGGTGAACACTGAAGCTTTCTTT. The full variable domain, completed using reference TRBV19 and TRBJ1-1, is DGGITQSPKYLFRKEGQNVTLSCEQNLNHDAMYWYRQDPGQGLRLIYYSQIVNDFQKGDIAEGYSVSREKKESFPLTVTSAQKNPTAFYLCAAQDRRVNTEAFFGQGTRLTVV.

The V and J genes are TRBV19 and TRBJ2-2; D is perhaps TRBD1 or TRBD2 (5 bases each). There are 16 residues in the CDR3. Between the trimmed V and J ends, which lost 8 bases and 5 bases, there was a span of 21 bases. CDR1 LNHDA and CDR2 SQIVND come from the germline V gene (reference sequence). CDR3 DNA: TGTGCCAGTCTCGGGACGGGGCGGATTTCAACCGGGGAGCTGTTTTTT. Its protein product is CASLGTGRISTGELFF.

The V and J genes are TRBV25-1 and TRBJ1-3; D not certain. The CDR3 runs 12 residues. Germline V CDR1 and CDR2: MGHDK, SYGVNS. The ends were cut back, 10 bases at V and 8 bases at J, with 15 bases in the middle. The CDR3 coding sequence is TGTGCCACTTCGGCGGGGAGCGACACCATATATTTT. Protein product: CATSAGSDTIYF.

This chain links TRBV27 with TRBJ2-7; 7 nucleotides line up with TRBD1. The trim removed 5 bases at V and 8 bases at J, leaving 15 bases unmatched. Germline CDR1 MNHEY, CDR2 SMNVEV (reference sequence). The CDR3 has 15 amino acids. The CDR3 region is CASSKSPPDRVKQYV. The CDR3 DNA follows: TGTGCCAGCAGTAAAAGCCCCCCTGACAGGGTTAAGCAGTACGTC.

In this sample, this clone turned up once. The CDR3 spells CASRPDRVGGYTF. As DNA, the CDR3 is TGTGCCAGCAGGCCTGACAGGGTAGGGGGCTACACCTTC. This rearrangement joins TRBV28 to TRBJ1-2; the match to TRBD1 covers 7 bases. V trimming: 6 bases; J trimming: 8 bases; junction bases outside the gene matches: 9. CDR3 size: 13 residues. CDR1 MDHEN and CDR2 SYDVKM come from the germline V gene.

The rearrangement joins TRBV28 to TRBJ2-7; maybe TRBD1 (7 bases). Germline lookup yields CDR1 MDHEN and CDR2 SYDVKM. This CDR3 is 11 amino acids long. The V gene lost 5 bases and the J gene lost 13 bases, with 15 bases spanning the gap. CDR3 bases: TGTGCCAGCAGTGGCGGGACAGCCCTTTACGTC. The encoded protein is CASSGGTALYV.

The chain links TRBV6-1 to TRBJ1-5; 7 bases match TRBD1. CDR3 length: 15 residues. Germline CDR1 MNHNS, CDR2 SASEGT. V shed 1 base, J shed 1 base, and the junction held 1 base outside the gene matches. CDR3 in amino acids: CASSEDRGSNQPQHF. DNA for the CDR3: TGTGCCAGCAGTGAAGACAGGGGAAGCAATCAGCCCCAGCATTTT.